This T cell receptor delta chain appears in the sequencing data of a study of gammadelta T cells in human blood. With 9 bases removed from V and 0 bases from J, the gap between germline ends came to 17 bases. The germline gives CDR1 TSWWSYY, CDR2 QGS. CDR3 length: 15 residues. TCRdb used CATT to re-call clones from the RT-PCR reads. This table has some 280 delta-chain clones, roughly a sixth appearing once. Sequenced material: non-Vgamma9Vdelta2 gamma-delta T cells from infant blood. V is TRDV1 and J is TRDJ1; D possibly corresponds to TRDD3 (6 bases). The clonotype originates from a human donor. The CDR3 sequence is CALAKGLGYTDKLIF. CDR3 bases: TGTGCTCTCGCTAAGGGTCTGGGGTACACCGATAAACTCATCTTT.